This T cell receptor (beta chain) is from a study of T cell changes during pregnancy in multiple sclerosis (dated by TCRdb to about 2019). Concerning the study at large: In women with multiple sclerosis, the researchers looked at how the T cell repertoire shifted as pregnancy progressed.

The method was the immunoSEQ multiplex PCR assay. This immuneACCESS table, as held by TCRdb, lists in-frame sequences with V and J called but not all clones. Of the missing ones, under half trace to an unresolved V gene in checked studies; the others have no known cause. Recorded for this sample are over 90,000 clones; approximately 94% of them occurred a single time. In total, the top ten clones hold 0.99% of the sample. To note about this clone: Its antigen remains undetermined. There are no base qualities to consult, and no much larger clone falls within one base.

Clipping removes 5 bases from V and 4 bases from J, with 4 as the unmatched junction base count. CDR3 length: 14 amino acids, cysteine to phenylalanine. The DNA shown is the 42-base CDR3, in frame from base 1. The germline V gene (reference sequence) specifies LNHDA as CDR1 and SQIVND as CDR2. The material sequenced was peripheral blood, taken after pregnancy. The chain uses TRBV19 and TRBJ2-7, and 11 junctional nucleotides match TRBD1. The TCR was taken from a female donor with multiple sclerosis, enrolled in a pregnancy study. The DNA reads TGTGCCAGTAGTCCAGGGACAGGGGGATACGAGCAGTACTTC. Translated, it gives CASSPGTGGYEQYF.